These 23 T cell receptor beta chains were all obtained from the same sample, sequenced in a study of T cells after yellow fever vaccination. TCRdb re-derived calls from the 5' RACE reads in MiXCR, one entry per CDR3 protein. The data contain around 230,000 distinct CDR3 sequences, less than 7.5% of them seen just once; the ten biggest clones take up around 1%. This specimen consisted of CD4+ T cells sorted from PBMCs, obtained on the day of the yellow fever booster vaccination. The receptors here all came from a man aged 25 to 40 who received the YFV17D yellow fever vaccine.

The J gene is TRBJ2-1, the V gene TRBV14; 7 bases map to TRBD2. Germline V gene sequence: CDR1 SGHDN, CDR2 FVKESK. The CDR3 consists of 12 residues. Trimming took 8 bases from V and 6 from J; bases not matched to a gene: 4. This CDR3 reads CASRLAGNEQFF. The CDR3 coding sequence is TGTGCCAGCCGACTAGCTGGCAATGAGCAGTTCTTC.

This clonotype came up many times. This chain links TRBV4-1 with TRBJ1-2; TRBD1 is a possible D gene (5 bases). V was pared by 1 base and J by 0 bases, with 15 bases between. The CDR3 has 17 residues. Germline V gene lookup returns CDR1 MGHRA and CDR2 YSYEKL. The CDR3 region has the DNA TGCGCCAGCAGCCAAGTTCCCCAGGGACGAGCTAACTATGGCTACACCTTC. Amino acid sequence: CASSQVPQGRANYGYTF.

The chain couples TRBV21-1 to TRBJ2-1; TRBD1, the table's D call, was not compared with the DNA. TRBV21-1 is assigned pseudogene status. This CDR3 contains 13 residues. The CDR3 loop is CASRALGVYEQFF. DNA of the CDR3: TGTGCCAGCAGGGCGCTCGGGGTCTATGAGCAGTTCTTC.

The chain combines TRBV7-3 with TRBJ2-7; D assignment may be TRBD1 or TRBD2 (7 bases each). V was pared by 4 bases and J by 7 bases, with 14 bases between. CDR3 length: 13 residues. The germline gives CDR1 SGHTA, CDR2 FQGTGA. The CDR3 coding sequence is TGTGCCAGCAGCTCACAGGGGACTACGGAGCAGTACTTC. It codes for CASSSQGTTEQYF.

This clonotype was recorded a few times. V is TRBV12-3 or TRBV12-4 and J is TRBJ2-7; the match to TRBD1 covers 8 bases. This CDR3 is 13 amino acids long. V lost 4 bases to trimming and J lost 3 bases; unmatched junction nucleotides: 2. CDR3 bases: TGTGCCAGCAGTTGGGACAGGTACTACGAGCAGTACTTC. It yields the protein CASSWDRYYEQYF.

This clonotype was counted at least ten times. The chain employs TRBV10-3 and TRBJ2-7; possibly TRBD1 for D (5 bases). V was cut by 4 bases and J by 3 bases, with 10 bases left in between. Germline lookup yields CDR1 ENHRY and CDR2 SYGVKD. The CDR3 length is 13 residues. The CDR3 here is CAISGKDNYEQYF. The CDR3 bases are TGTGCCATCAGTGGTAAGGACAACTACGAGCAGTACTTC.

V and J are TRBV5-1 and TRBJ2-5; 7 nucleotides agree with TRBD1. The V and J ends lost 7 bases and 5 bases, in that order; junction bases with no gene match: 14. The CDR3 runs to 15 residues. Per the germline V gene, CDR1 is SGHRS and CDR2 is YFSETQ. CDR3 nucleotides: TGCGCCAGCTCCGTGACTCCTAGCAGGGGGGAGACCCAGTACTTC. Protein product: CASSVTPSRGETQYF. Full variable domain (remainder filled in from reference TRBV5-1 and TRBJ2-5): KAGVTQTPRYLIKTRGQQVTLSCSPISGHRSVSWYQQTPGQGLQFLFEYFSETQRNKGNFPGRFSGRQFSNSRSEMNVSTLELGDSALYLCASSVTPSRGETQYFGPGTRLLVL.

CDR3: CSARSWEGEGAQYF. CDR3 nucleotide sequence: TGCAGTGCTCGATCGTGGGAGGGCGAAGGGGCCCAGTACTTC. The J gene is TRBJ2-5, the V gene TRBV20-1, with 7 bases lining up with TRBD2. CDR3 length: 14 residues. V trimming: 5 bases; J trimming: 9 bases; junction bases outside the gene matches: 15. Looked up from germline, CDR1 is DFQATT and CDR2 is SNEGSKA (reference sequence).

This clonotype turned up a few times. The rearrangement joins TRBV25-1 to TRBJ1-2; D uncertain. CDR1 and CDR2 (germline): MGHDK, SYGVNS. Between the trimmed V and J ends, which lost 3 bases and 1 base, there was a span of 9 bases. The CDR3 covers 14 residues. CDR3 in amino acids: CASSDSGDNYGYTF. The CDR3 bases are TGTGCCAGCAGTGATTCCGGGGATAACTATGGCTACACCTTC.

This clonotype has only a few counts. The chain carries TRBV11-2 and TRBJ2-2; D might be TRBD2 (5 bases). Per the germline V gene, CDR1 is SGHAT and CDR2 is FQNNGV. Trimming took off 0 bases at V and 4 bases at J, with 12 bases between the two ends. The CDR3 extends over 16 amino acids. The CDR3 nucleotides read TGTGCCAGCAGCTTAGATGGAAGCGGCCTCACCGGGGAGCTGTTTTTT. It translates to CASSLDGSGLTGELFF.

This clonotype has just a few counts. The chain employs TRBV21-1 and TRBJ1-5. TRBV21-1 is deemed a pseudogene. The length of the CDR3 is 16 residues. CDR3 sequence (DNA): TGTGCCAGCAGCAAAAAAGGAGGGAGAGGTAATCAGCCCCAGCATTTT. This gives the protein CASSKKGGRGNQPQHF.

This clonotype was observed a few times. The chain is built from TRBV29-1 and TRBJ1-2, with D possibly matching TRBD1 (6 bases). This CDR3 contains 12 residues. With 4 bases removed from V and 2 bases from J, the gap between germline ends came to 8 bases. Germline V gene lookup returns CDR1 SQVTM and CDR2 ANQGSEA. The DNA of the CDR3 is TGCAGCGTTGGGACAGCAAACTATGGCTACACCTTC. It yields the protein CSVGTANYGYTF.

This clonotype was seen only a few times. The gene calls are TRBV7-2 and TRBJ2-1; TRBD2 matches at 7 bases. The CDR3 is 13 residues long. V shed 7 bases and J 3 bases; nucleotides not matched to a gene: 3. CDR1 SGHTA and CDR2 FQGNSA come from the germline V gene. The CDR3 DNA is TGTGCCAGCACTGGGAGGGTCTACAATGAGCAGTTCTTC. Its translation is CASTGRVYNEQFF.

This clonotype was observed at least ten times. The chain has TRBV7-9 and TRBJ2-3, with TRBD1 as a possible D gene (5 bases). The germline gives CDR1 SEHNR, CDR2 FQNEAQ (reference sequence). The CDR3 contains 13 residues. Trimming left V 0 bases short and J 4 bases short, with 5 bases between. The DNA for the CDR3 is TGTGCCAGCAGCTTAGCAGGGGCAGATACGCAGTATTTT. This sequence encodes CASSLAGADTQYF.

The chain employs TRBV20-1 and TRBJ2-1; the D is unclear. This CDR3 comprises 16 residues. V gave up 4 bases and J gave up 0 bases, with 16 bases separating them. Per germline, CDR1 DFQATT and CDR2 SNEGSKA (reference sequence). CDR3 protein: CSATLLSQSSYNEQFF. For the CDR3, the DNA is TGCAGTGCTACCCTTCTATCCCAGAGCTCCTACAATGAGCAGTTCTTC.

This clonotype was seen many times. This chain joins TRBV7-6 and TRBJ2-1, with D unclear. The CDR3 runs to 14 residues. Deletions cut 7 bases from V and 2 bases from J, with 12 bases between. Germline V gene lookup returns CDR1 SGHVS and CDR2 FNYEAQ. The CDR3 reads CASTPAGPYNEQFF. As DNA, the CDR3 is TGTGCCAGCACCCCGGCTGGGCCCTACAATGAGCAGTTCTTC.

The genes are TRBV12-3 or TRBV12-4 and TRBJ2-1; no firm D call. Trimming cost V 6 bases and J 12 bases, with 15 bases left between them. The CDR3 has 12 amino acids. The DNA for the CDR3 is TGTGCCAGCAGGATAAGTGGGATGGGGCAGTTCTTC. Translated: CASRISGMGQFF.

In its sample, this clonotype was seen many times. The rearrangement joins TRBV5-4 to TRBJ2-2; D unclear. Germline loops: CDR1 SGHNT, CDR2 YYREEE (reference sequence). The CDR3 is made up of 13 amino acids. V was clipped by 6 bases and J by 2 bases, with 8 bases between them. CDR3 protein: CASNKPNTGELFF. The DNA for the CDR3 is TGTGCCAGCAACAAGCCCAACACCGGGGAGCTGTTTTTT.

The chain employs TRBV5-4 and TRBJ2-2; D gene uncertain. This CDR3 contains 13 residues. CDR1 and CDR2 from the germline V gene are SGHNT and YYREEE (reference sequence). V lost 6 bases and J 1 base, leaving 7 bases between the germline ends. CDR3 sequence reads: CASTVRNTGELFF. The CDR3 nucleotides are TGTGCCAGCACTGTTCGGAACACCGGGGAGCTGTTTTTT.

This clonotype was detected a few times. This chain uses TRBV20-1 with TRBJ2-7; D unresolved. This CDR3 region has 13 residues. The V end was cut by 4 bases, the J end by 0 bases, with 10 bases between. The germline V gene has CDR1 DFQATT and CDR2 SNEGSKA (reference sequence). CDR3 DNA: TGCAGTGCTAAGCCGGGCCCCTCCTACGAGCAGTACTTC. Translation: CSAKPGPSYEQYF.

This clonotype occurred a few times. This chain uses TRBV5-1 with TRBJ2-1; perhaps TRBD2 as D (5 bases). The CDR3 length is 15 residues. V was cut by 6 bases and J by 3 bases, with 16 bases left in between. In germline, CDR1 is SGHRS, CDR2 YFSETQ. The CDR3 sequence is CASNLRGVGYNEQFF. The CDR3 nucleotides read TGCGCCAGCAACCTACGGGGAGTTGGCTACAATGAGCAGTTCTTC.

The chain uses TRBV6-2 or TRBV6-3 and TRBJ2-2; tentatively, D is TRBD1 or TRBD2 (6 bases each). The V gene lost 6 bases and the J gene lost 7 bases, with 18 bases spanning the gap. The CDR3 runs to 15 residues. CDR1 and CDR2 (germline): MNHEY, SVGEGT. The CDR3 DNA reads TGTGCCAGCAGGATCCCTACGGGGGCCCTCGGGGAGCTGTTTTTT. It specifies CASRIPTGALGELFF.

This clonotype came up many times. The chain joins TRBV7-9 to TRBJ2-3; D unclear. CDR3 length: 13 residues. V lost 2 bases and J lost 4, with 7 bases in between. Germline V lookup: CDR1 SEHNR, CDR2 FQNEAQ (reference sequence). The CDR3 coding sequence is TGTGCCAGCAGCTTATGGGAAGCAGATACGCAGTATTTT. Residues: CASSLWEADTQYF.